This passage covers 11 T cell receptor beta chains from one sample sequenced in a study of blood T cell repertoires in COVID-19. Sequencing used immunoSEQ multiplex PCR; TCRdb keeps in-frame clones, though not all of them. The sample consists of about 160,000 clones, about 87% of them appearing once. Sequenced input: peripheral blood. Source of these receptors: a man aged 55 to 69 with COVID-19, enrolled during active disease.

The chain couples TRBV19 to TRBJ2-2, with unresolved D. CDR3 length: 13 residues. V dropped 3 bases and J dropped 6 bases, with 8 bases sitting between them. Germline CDR1 is LNHDA and CDR2 is SQIVND (reference sequence). The CDR3 loop is CASSIYRPGELFF. CDR3 nucleotides: TGTGCCAGTAGTATCTATCGTCCCGGGGAGCTGTTTTTT. Full variable domain (remainder filled in from reference TRBV19 and TRBJ2-2): DGGITQSPKYLFRKEGQNVTLSCEQNLNHDAMYWYRQDPGQGLRLIYYSQIVNDFQKGDIAEGYSVSREKKESFPLTVTSAQKNPTAFYLCASSIYRPGELFFGEGSRLTVL.

This clone was seen a handful of times. The V gene is TRBV5-1, the J gene TRBJ2-7, with D possibly TRBD1 on 5 matching bases. The germline CDR1 and CDR2 sequences are SGHRS and YFSETQ. V was trimmed by 0 bases and J by 3 bases, leaving 13 bases between them. The CDR3 totals 15 residues. The CDR3 bases are TGCGCCAGCAGCTTGGGACTGGACACCTACTACGAGCAGTACTTC. Its protein product is CASSLGLDTYYEQYF.

This chain links TRBV24-1 with TRBJ2-1, with 7 bases fitting TRBD2. Per germline, CDR1 KGHDR and CDR2 SFDVKD. The CDR3 runs to 13 residues. With V trimmed by 4 bases and J by 12 bases, 8 bases remained unmatched. CDR3 DNA: TGTGCCACCAGTGACTACGGACTAGTAGGGCAGTTCTTC. Encoded protein: CATSDYGLVGQFF.

The chain links TRBV6-5 to TRBJ2-7; TRBD2 matches at 8 bases. Germline CDR1 reads MNHEY; CDR2 reads SVGAGI. With 0 bases clipped from V and 6 bases from J, the junction kept 7 bases outside the gene matches. CDR3 length: 15 residues. Written as DNA, the CDR3 is TGTGCCAGCAGTTACTCGGGACGGGGGGGTTTCGAGCAGTACTTC. This translates into CASSYSGRGGFEQYF.

This chain connects TRBV24-1 to TRBJ2-3; 8 nucleotides agree with TRBD1. CDR3 size: 16 residues. The J segment lost 1 base and the V segment lost 4 bases, leaving 6 bases of the junction unmatched. Germline values: CDR1 KGHDR, CDR2 SFDVKD. CDR3 sequence: CATSDQGQARTDTQYF. Here the CDR3 DNA reads TGTGCCACCAGTGACCAGGGACAGGCCCGCACAGATACGCAGTATTTT.

This rearrangement joins TRBV6-2 or TRBV6-3 to TRBJ1-6; D remains unclear. CDR1 MNHEY and CDR2 SVGEGT come from the germline V gene. V lost 2 bases, J lost 3 bases, and 8 bases lay in between. The CDR3 runs to 15 residues. CDR3 in DNA: TGTGCCAGCAGTTACGGGCGGGACTATAATTCACCCCTCCACTTT. Translation: CASSYGRDYNSPLHF.

The chain links TRBV12-5 to TRBJ1-1; 7 nucleotides align to TRBD1. Germline loops: CDR1 LGHNT, CDR2 FRNRAP. The CDR3 has 14 amino acids. Trimming removed 1 base from V and 3 bases from J; junction bases left unmatched: 2. The CDR3 DNA is TGTGCTAGTGGTTTGGCAGGGGGGTACACTGAAGCTTTCTTT. It encodes CASGLAGGYTEAFF.

This clone was counted once. This chain connects TRBV3-1 (or the pseudogene TRBV3-2) to TRBJ1-5; no reliable D call. The CDR3 loop spans 15 amino acids. Germline CDR1 reads LGHDT; CDR2 reads YNNKEL (reference sequence). Deletions cut 1 base from V and 1 base from J, with 8 bases between. The DNA of the CDR3 is TGTGCCAGCAGCCAAGGTCAGGTCAGCAATCAGCCCCAGCATTTT. It yields the protein CASSQGQVSNQPQHF.

V and J are TRBV9 and TRBJ2-3; TRBD2 matches at 8 bases. The V gene end was trimmed by 0 bases and the J gene end by 6 bases; junction bases not matched to a gene: 3. Germline V gene lookup returns CDR1 SGDLS and CDR2 YYNGEE. The CDR3 totals 14 residues. CDR3 protein: CASSVAGGPDTQYF. The DNA for the CDR3 is TGTGCCAGCAGCGTAGCGGGGGGGCCCGATACGCAGTATTTT.

The chain combines TRBV30 with TRBJ2-5; 9 nucleotides agree with TRBD2. This CDR3 is built from 18 residues. Looked up from germline, CDR1 is GTSNPN and CDR2 is SVGIG (reference sequence). Trimming took 2 bases from V and 3 from J; bases not matched to a gene: 16. In DNA, the CDR3 is TGTGCCTGGAGTACAATGCGGGGCGGGAGGGGTCCCAAAGAGACCCAGTACTTC. It encodes CAWSTMRGGRGPKETQYF.

The rearrangement joins TRBV5-6 to TRBJ1-6, with D hard to call. The CDR3 has 14 amino acids. Trimming stripped 0 bases from V and 6 bases from J, with 7 bases between. In germline, CDR1 is SGHDT, CDR2 YYEEEE. CDR3 DNA sequence: TGTGCCAGCAGCTTGGGAACAGCTAATTCACCCCTCCACTTT. Translating gives CASSLGTANSPLHF. Complete variable domain (other parts from reference TRBV5-6 and TRBJ1-6): DAGVTQSPTHLIKTRGQQVTLRCSPKSGHDTVSWYQQALGQGPQFIFQYYEEEERQRGNFPDRFSGHQFPNYSSELNVNALLLGDSALYLCASSLGTANSPLHFGNGTRLTVT.